The 32 T cell receptor beta chains in this list originate from one sample, sequenced in a study of shared clonotypes between healthy human individuals (dated by TCRdb to about 2020). Library generation was performed with the immunoSEQ multiplex PCR assay. Sourced from immuneACCESS, this table was stored by TCRdb with only in-frame sequences that have V and J called. A share of the clones is absent; for the studies checked, an unresolved V gene accounts for under half, and the remainder has no known explanation. The sample yields roughly 2.6 million clones; 85% to 95% were counted once. The biggest ten clones account for around 0.14% of the sample. Sequenced sample: naive CD4+ T cells sorted from blood. The cell subset or site label, read with the paper, signifies: CD45RA+ positively selected. The receptors were sampled from a man between 18 and 29 years old in good health.

The V gene is TRBV28, the J gene TRBJ2-4; weak D call: TRBD2 (7 bases). Between the trimmed V and J ends, which lost 6 bases and 0 bases, there was a span of 18 bases. CDR1 and CDR2 (germline): MDHEN, SYDVKM. The CDR3 spans 17 residues. In DNA, the CDR3 is TGTGCCAGCAGCTTTTCGGGCGGGGGCGAAGCCAAAAACATTCAGTACTTC. It is translated as CASSFSGGGEAKNIQYF.

The gene calls are TRBV28 and TRBJ2-3; no reliable D call. Between the trimmed V and J ends, which lost 2 bases and 5 bases, there was a span of 2 bases. CDR1 is MDHEN, CDR2 SYDVKM, per germline. CDR3 size: 11 residues. This CDR3 is CASSLVDTQYF. The CDR3 nucleotides read TGTGCCAGCAGTTTAGTAGATACGCAGTATTTT.

Details on this clone: Other nucleotide sequences from this sample produce the same CDR3. The chain has TRBV4-1 and TRBJ2-3; possibly TRBD2 for D (6 bases). V gave up 1 base and J gave up 4 bases, with 9 bases separating them. This CDR3 contains 14 residues. The germline V gene has CDR1 MGHRA and CDR2 YSYEKL. DNA of the CDR3: TGCGCCAGCAGCCAAGGCGGGAAGGCAGATACGCAGTATTTT. It specifies CASSQGGKADTQYF.

The chain joins TRBV30 to TRBJ2-7; 7 positions agree with TRBD1. Germline V gene lookup returns CDR1 GTSNPN and CDR2 SVGIG (reference sequence). The J segment lost 2 bases and the V segment lost 7 bases, leaving 11 bases of the junction unmatched. This CDR3 region has 14 residues. CDR3 nucleotide sequence: TGTGCCTACACCCCAGGGGGTTATACCTACGAGCAGTACTTC. This codes for CAYTPGGYTYEQYF.

This chain links TRBV29-1 with TRBJ1-1; D not certain. Germline CDR1 and CDR2: SQVTM and ANQGSEA. The CDR3 length is 14 residues. The V and J ends lost 4 bases and 3 bases respectively, with 15 bases between them. The CDR3 DNA sequence: TGCAGCGTTGTTAGCCGTGTTTGGGACACTGAAGCTTTCTTT. Translation: CSVVSRVWDTEAFF.

This clone was observed once. The rearrangement joins TRBV28 to TRBJ1-4; D ambiguous. Germline CDR1 is MDHEN and CDR2 is SYDVKM. The CDR3 sequence is 14 residues long. The V end lost 6 bases, the J end lost 6 bases, and 14 bases lay between the germline ends. CDR3 nucleotides: TGTGCCAGCAGAGTAGGCGAGGTGTATGAAAAACTGTTTTTT. Residues: CASRVGEVYEKLFF.

Here the CDR3 reads CASSQDRGARYNEQFF. The CDR3 DNA is TGCGCCAGCAGCCAAGATAGGGGGGCACGATACAATGAGCAGTTCTTC. V usage is TRBV4-1 and J usage is TRBJ2-1; D may correspond to TRBD1 or TRBD2 (6 bases each). CDR3 size: 16 residues. Trimming pared 0 bases from V and 4 bases from J, leaving 13 bases between. The germline gives CDR1 MGHRA, CDR2 YSYEKL.

V is TRBV19 and J is TRBJ1-1, with D perhaps TRBD1 (6 bases). This CDR3 contains 14 residues. The V gene's germline CDR1 is LNHDA and CDR2 SQIVND (reference sequence). Between the trimmed V and J ends, which lost 5 bases and 4 bases, there was a span of 14 bases. Written as DNA, the CDR3 is TGTGCCAGTAGTCACGGACAGCCGGGCACTGAAGCTTTCTTT. Translated: CASSHGQPGTEAFF.

This chain uses TRBV28 with TRBJ1-4; weak D call: TRBD1 (5 bases). This CDR3 has 13 residues. The V end lost 3 bases, the J end lost 14 bases, and 16 bases lay between the germline ends. Germline V gene data show CDR1 as MDHEN and CDR2 as SYDVKM. As DNA, the CDR3 is TGTGCCAGCAGTTTGATTGGGGTCCGGGGGCTGTTTTTT. It translates to CASSLIGVRGLFF.

V gene TRBV25-1 combines with J gene TRBJ2-5, with D maybe TRBD1 (6 bases). The CDR3 totals 15 residues. Germline-derived CDR1 and CDR2 are MGHDK and SYGVNS. Trimming shortened V by 1 base and J by 4 bases, and 13 bases separated the two germline ends. This CDR3 reads CASSEFGRQVETQYF. The CDR3 DNA is TGTGCCAGCAGTGAATTTGGGCGACAGGTAGAGACCCAGTACTTC. Together with reference TRBV25-1 and TRBJ2-5, the CDR3 gives the full variable domain: EADIYQTPRYLVIGTGKKITLECSQTMGHDKMYWYQQDPGMELHLIHYSYGVNSTEKGDLSSESTVSRIRTEHFPLTLESARPSHTSQYLCASSEFGRQVETQYFGPGTRLLVL.

The chain joins TRBV11-2 to TRBJ2-5; 8 nucleotides line up with TRBD2. Germline V lookup: CDR1 SGHAT, CDR2 FQNNGV. This CDR3 has 15 amino acids. J was trimmed by 5 bases and V by 4 bases; bases with no gene match: 9. CDR3 nucleotides: TGTGCCAGCAGCTCACTCGGGGGGGCCCCCGAGACCCAGTACTTC. Protein sequence: CASSSLGGAPETQYF.

This rearrangement joins TRBV10-3 to TRBJ2-2; 10 nucleotides line up with TRBD2. The CDR3 covers 16 residues. The V gene's germline CDR1 is ENHRY and CDR2 SYGVKD. V dropped 4 bases and J dropped 7; count of bases not matched to a gene: 9. The CDR3 DNA sequence: TGTGCCATCAGTGCGTCACTAGCGGGGAGTGTCGGGGAGCTGTTTTTT. Its translation is CAISASLAGSVGELFF.

V is TRBV14 and J is TRBJ1-2; 11 nucleotides line up with TRBD1. Germline CDR1 and CDR2: SGHDN and FVKESK. This CDR3 is built from 15 residues. With 2 bases clipped from V and 7 bases from J, the junction kept 6 bases outside the gene matches. CDR3 sequence reads: CASSQTDRGLVGYTF. As DNA, the CDR3 is TGTGCCAGCAGCCAAACGGACAGGGGGCTTGTTGGCTACACCTTC. Complete variable domain (other parts from reference TRBV14 and TRBJ1-2): EAGVTQFPSHSVIEKGQTVTLRCDPISGHDNLYWYRRVMGKEIKFLLHFVKESKQDESGMPNNRFLAERTGGTYSTLKVQPAELEDSGVYFCASSQTDRGLVGYTFGSGTRLTVV.

The chain links TRBV25-1 to TRBJ2-3; the D is unclear. The CDR3 totals 13 residues. V lost 4 bases, J lost 0 bases, and 5 bases lay in between. Looked up from germline, CDR1 is MGHDK and CDR2 is SYGVNS. CDR3 sequence (DNA): TGTGCCAGCAGTGTGGACAGCACAGATACGCAGTATTTT. It yields the protein CASSVDSTDTQYF.

This chain uses TRBV19 with TRBJ1-2; 9 nucleotides agree with TRBD1. With V trimmed by 8 bases and J by 4 bases, 11 bases remained unmatched. Per germline, CDR1 LNHDA and CDR2 SQIVND (reference sequence). The CDR3 loop spans 15 amino acids. For the CDR3, the DNA is TGTGCCAGTCGGATTCGACAGGGGGGATTCTATGGCTACACCTTC. Amino acid sequence: CASRIRQGGFYGYTF. Drawing the rest from reference TRBV19 and TRBJ1-2, the complete variable domain is DGGITQSPKYLFRKEGQNVTLSCEQNLNHDAMYWYRQDPGQGLRLIYYSQIVNDFQKGDIAEGYSVSREKKESFPLTVTSAQKNPTAFYLCASRIRQGGFYGYTFGSGTRLTVV.

The rearrangement links TRBV5-4 to TRBJ2-2; the D gene could be TRBD1 or TRBD2 (6 bases each). The CDR3 is 16 amino acids. Germline CDR1 SGHNT, CDR2 YYREEE (reference sequence). The V end lost 0 bases, the J end lost 3 bases, and 12 bases lay between the germline ends. This CDR3 reads CASSLARGRYTGELFF. The CDR3 DNA is TGTGCCAGCAGCTTGGCCCGGGGGCGATACACCGGGGAGCTGTTTTTT.

CDR3 DNA: TGTGCCAGCAGCTCCGGGGTTGCGGAGACCCAGTACTTC. The encoded protein is CASSSGVAETQYF. The chain employs TRBV11-2 and TRBJ2-5, with D possibly being TRBD2 (5 bases). With 4 bases removed from V and 5 bases from J, the gap between germline ends came to 11 bases. This CDR3 contains 13 residues. Germline V gene data show CDR1 as SGHAT and CDR2 as FQNNGV.

The chain is built from TRBV10-2 and TRBJ2-7, with a tentative D call TRBD2 (6 bases). Germline V gene lookup returns CDR1 WSHSY and CDR2 SAAADI. The V end lost 9 bases, the J end lost 4 bases, and 19 bases lay between the germline ends. This CDR3 has 14 residues. CDR3 nucleotides: TGCGCCAGTACCCCCGGGCGGGGCTTATACGAGCAGTACTTC. This gives the protein CASTPGRGLYEQYF.

In its sample, this clone was seen a few times. Relative to the germline gene, one junction end is altered; a read error may explain this. The rearrangement links TRBV20-1 to TRBJ1-4, with a possible D match to TRBD1 (5 bases). CDR3 length: 10 residues. Germline CDR1 and CDR2: DFQATT and SNEGSKA (reference sequence). In DNA form, the CDR3 reads TGCAGTGCTAGAGACGGGGGAGGCATTTTC. Encoded protein: CSARDGGGIF.

In regard to this clone: This sample also contains other DNA sequences that code for the same CDR3. CDR3 in amino acids: CASSPSGTSGYNEQFF. Written as DNA, the CDR3 is TGTGCCAGCAGCCCGTCCGGGACTAGCGGATACAATGAGCAGTTCTTC. The chain combines TRBV7-2 with TRBJ2-1, with TRBD2 matching 11 bases. The CDR3 contains 16 residues. Unmatched junction bases numbered 7, after V lost 5 bases and J lost 4 bases. The germline CDR1 and CDR2 sequences are SGHTA and FQGNSA.

J is TRBJ1-5 and V is TRBV7-2; TRBD1 matches at 7 bases. V lost 5 bases to trimming and J lost 6 bases; unmatched junction nucleotides: 4. In germline, CDR1 is SGHTA, CDR2 FQGNSA. The CDR3 is 13 amino acids. CDR3 sequence: CASSLNRGQPQHF. The DNA for the CDR3 is TGTGCCAGCAGCCTAAACAGGGGTCAGCCCCAGCATTTT.

As for this clone: Different DNA sequences within this sample yield the same CDR3. This chain joins TRBV18 and TRBJ1-1, with TRBD1 identical over 7 bases. V trimming: 1 base; J trimming: 0 bases; junction bases outside the gene matches: 2. The length of the CDR3 is 15 residues. Germline V gives CDR1 KGHSH, CDR2 LQKENI. The CDR3 coding sequence is TGTGCCAGCTCACCACTTACAGGGGTGAACACTGAAGCTTTCTTT. It is translated as CASSPLTGVNTEAFF.

The gene calls are TRBV6-6 and TRBJ2-3, with TRBD2 identical over 10 bases. The CDR3 contains 15 residues. Germline V CDR1 and CDR2: MNHNY, SVGAGI (reference sequence). J was trimmed by 3 bases and V by 0 bases; bases with no gene match: 0. Here the CDR3 DNA reads TGTGCCAGCAGTTACTCGGGACTAGCGACAGATACGCAGTATTTT. Its protein is CASSYSGLATDTQYF.

This chain links TRBV6-1 with TRBJ2-1; 7 bases line up with TRBD2. This CDR3 spans 15 amino acids. V lost 7 bases, J lost 7 bases, and 13 bases stayed unmatched. Germline V gene data show CDR1 as MNHNS and CDR2 as SASEGT. CDR3 sequence: CASTRLGASGNEQFF. CDR3 in DNA: TGTGCCAGCACCAGACTTGGTGCTAGCGGTAATGAGCAGTTCTTC.

This sequence joins TRBV5-4 and TRBJ2-1, with 10 bases that match TRBD2. Trimming at V came to 5 bases and at J to 7 bases, leaving 12 bases not matched to a gene. This CDR3 region has 16 residues. Germline V lookup: CDR1 SGHNT, CDR2 YYREEE (reference sequence). The CDR3 DNA sequence: TGTGCCAGCAGTCAACCCCCTAGCGGGGGAGGAAATGAGCAGTTCTTC. Protein sequence: CASSQPPSGGGNEQFF. Combining the CDR3 with reference TRBV5-4 and TRBJ2-1 gives the whole variable domain ETGVTQSPTHLIKTRGQQVTLRCSSQSGHNTVSWYQQALGQGPQFIFQYYREEENGRGNFPPRFSGLQFPNYSSELNVNALELDDSALYLCASSQPPSGGGNEQFFGPGTRLTVL.

The rearrangement joins TRBV10-3 to TRBJ2-1; D might be TRBD1 (5 bases). Trimming removed 8 bases at V and 7 bases at J, with 9 bases between. CDR1 and CDR2 from the germline V gene are ENHRY and SYGVKD. This CDR3 spans 11 amino acids. CDR3 residues: CAIGRENEQFF. In nucleotides, the CDR3 is TGTGCCATCGGCAGGGAAAATGAGCAGTTCTTC.

The V call is TRBV6-5, the J call TRBJ2-7, with D unresolved. Between the trimmed V and J ends, which lost 6 bases and 3 bases, there was a span of 15 bases. Germline lookup yields CDR1 MNHEY and CDR2 SVGAGI. The CDR3 is 14 residues long. CDR3 loop: CASSSVDEGYEQYF. CDR3 DNA sequence: TGTGCCAGCAGCTCGGTCGACGAAGGCTACGAGCAGTACTTC.

The V and J genes are TRBV15 and TRBJ1-2; D is uncertain. Per the germline V gene, CDR1 is LNHNV and CDR2 is YYDKDF (reference sequence). V lost 0 bases and J 2 bases, leaving 7 bases between the germline ends. The CDR3 totals 14 residues. CDR3 protein: CATSRDRENYGYTF. The CDR3 DNA follows: TGTGCCACCAGCAGAGATCGGGAGAACTATGGCTACACCTTC.

This clone has more than one count but fewer than ten. The chain couples TRBV14 to TRBJ1-1; D gene unclear. CDR1 is SGHDN and CDR2 is FVKESK in the germline V gene. The CDR3 runs 13 residues. Trimming cost V 1 base and J 1 base, with 4 bases left between them. The CDR3 loop reads CASSQAKNTEAFF. CDR3 bases: TGTGCCAGCAGCCAAGCCAAGAACACTGAAGCTTTCTTT.

V is TRBV10-2 and J is TRBJ2-1; D unresolved. V was trimmed by 6 bases and J by 8 bases, leaving 11 bases between them. The CDR3 has 12 amino acids. Germline V gives CDR1 WSHSY, CDR2 SAAADI. This CDR3 is CASRAYGDEQFF. CDR3 in DNA: TGCGCCAGCAGAGCCTACGGAGATGAGCAGTTCTTC.

The chain carries TRBV28 and TRBJ2-5; maybe TRBD2 (6 bases). The CDR3 is made up of 17 amino acids. Germline CDR1 and CDR2: MDHEN and SYDVKM. The germline V and J ends were trimmed by 2 bases and 5 bases, with 21 bases remaining between them. The CDR3 spells CASSLVVVTGVEETQYF. The CDR3 DNA follows: TGTGCCAGCAGTTTAGTCGTTGTCACGGGGGTTGAGGAGACCCAGTACTTC. Full variable domain (remainder filled in from reference TRBV28 and TRBJ2-5): DVKVTQSSRYLVKRTGEKVFLECVQDMDHENMFWYRQDPGLGLRLIYFSYDVKMKEKGDIPEGYSVSREKKERFSLILESASTNQTSMYLCASSLVVVTGVEETQYFGPGTRLLVL.

This chain uses TRBV21-1 with TRBJ2-7; whether TRBD1, the table's D call, matches the DNA was not checked. TRBV21-1 is annotated as a pseudogene. The CDR3 is made up of 20 amino acids. The CDR3 bases are TGTGCCAGCAGCAATTTTAAGAATTTCAATAGCACAGGGGTGTCCTACGAGCAGTACTTC. This translates into CASSNFKNFNSTGVSYEQYF.